The 19 T cell receptor beta chains below all came from one sample that was sequenced in a study of shared clonotypes between healthy human individuals. TCRdb keeps only in-frame clones here, not all; method: immunoSEQ multiplex PCR. Seen here are approximately 2,200,000 clones, about 93% observed once, and the top ten hold around 1.7%. Naive CD8 cells lacked CD45RO, underwent positive selection for CCR7 and left out terminally differentiated effector memory CD45RA+ cells. The sample was naive CD8+ T cells from PBMCs. Source of these receptors: a man aged 18 to 35 in good health. Some clones in this sample may be carry-over from other donors' samples.

Regarding this clone: Within the sample, other DNA sequences also encode this same CDR3. V is TRBV27 and J is TRBJ1-1; 8 bases map to TRBD1. With V trimmed by 0 bases and J by 1 base, 1 base remained unmatched. Germline V lookup: CDR1 MNHEY, CDR2 SMNVEV (reference sequence). This CDR3 is built from 15 residues. The CDR3 here is CASSLSTGGNTEAFF. In nucleotides, the CDR3 is TGTGCCAGCAGTTTATCTACAGGGGGGAACACTGAAGCTTTCTTT.

Note on this clone: At the DNA level, this CDR3 is encoded by other sequences in the same sample as well. The genes are TRBV27 and TRBJ2-7, with 9 bases that match TRBD2. V trimming: 6 bases; J trimming: 4 bases; junction bases outside the gene matches: 7. Germline values: CDR1 MNHEY, CDR2 SMNVEV (reference sequence). The CDR3 is made up of 14 amino acids. CDR3 DNA sequence: TGTGCCAGCAGCCCCGGGACTAGCCTGTACGAGCAGTACTTC. It translates to CASSPGTSLYEQYF.

The chain joins TRBV6-1 to TRBJ1-1; D perhaps matches TRBD1 (6 bases). Germline loops: CDR1 MNHNS, CDR2 SASEGT. V shed 4 bases and J shed 0 bases, with 24 bases lying between them. The CDR3 loop spans 19 amino acids. Written as DNA, the CDR3 is TGTGCCAGCAGTGGGAATCAAAACAGGGATAACGGGGTGAACACTGAAGCTTTCTTT. It codes for CASSGNQNRDNGVNTEAFF.

The chain employs TRBV27 and TRBJ2-1; TRBD1 is a possible D gene (6 bases). V lost 6 bases to trimming and J lost 0 bases, with 18 bases between them. The germline gives CDR1 MNHEY, CDR2 SMNVEV (reference sequence). This CDR3 spans 17 amino acids. Here the CDR3 reads CASRRAGTTSSYNEQFF. CDR3 in DNA: TGTGCCAGCAGAAGAGCCGGGACAACGAGCTCCTACAATGAGCAGTTCTTC.

This chain links TRBV15 with TRBJ2-1, with TRBD1 matching over 7 bases. Trimming cost V 6 bases and J 2 bases; bases outside gene matches: 16. There are 18 residues in the CDR3. Germline-derived CDR1 and CDR2 are LNHNV and YYDKDF (reference sequence). In DNA, the CDR3 is TGTGCCACCAGTACCAGGGGGTTAGCCCTCTCCCCCTACAATGAGCAGTTCTTC. Protein sequence: CATSTRGLALSPYNEQFF. Full variable domain (remainder filled in from reference TRBV15 and TRBJ2-1): DAMVIQNPRYQVTQFGKPVTLSCSQTLNHNVMYWYQQKSSQAPKLLFHYYDKDFNNEADTPDNFQSRRPNTSFCFLDIRSPGLGDTAMYLCATSTRGLALSPYNEQFFGPGTRLTVL.

This clone was observed a single time. The rearrangement joins TRBV11-2 to TRBJ2-4, with D perhaps TRBD1 (5 bases). Per the germline V gene, CDR1 is SGHAT and CDR2 is FQNNGV. Trimming took 4 bases from V and 9 from J, leaving 13 bases between them. There are 13 residues in the CDR3. The CDR3 reads CASSSSAGIIQYF. CDR3 sequence (DNA): TGTGCCAGCAGCTCAAGCGCAGGGATCATTCAGTACTTC.

This chain links TRBV25-1 with TRBJ1-1; the match to TRBD1 covers 8 bases. The V gene end was trimmed by 1 base and the J gene end by 4 bases; junction bases not matched to a gene: 8. Germline-derived CDR1 and CDR2 are MGHDK and SYGVNS. This CDR3 comprises 16 residues. CDR3 DNA: TGTGCCAGCAGTGAATTCATCGGACAGGGAAGCACTGAAGCTTTCTTT. Protein sequence: CASSEFIGQGSTEAFF.

The genes are TRBV2 and TRBJ2-2; D not certain. V gave up 5 bases and J gave up 3 bases, with 7 bases separating them. The length of the CDR3 is 13 residues. Germline CDR1 reads SNHLY; CDR2 reads FYNNEI. The CDR3 nucleotides read TGTGCCAGCAGTTACCAGTACACCGGGGAGCTGTTTTTT. The encoded protein is CASSYQYTGELFF. The full variable domain, in which reference TRBV2 and TRBJ2-2 provide the parts outside the CDR3, is EPEVTQTPSHQVTQMGQEVILRCVPISNHLYFYWYRQILGQKVEFLVSFYNNEISEKSEIFDDQFSVERPDGSNFTLKIRSTKLEDSAMYFCASSYQYTGELFFGEGSRLTVL.

CDR3 bases: TGTGCCAGCAGCTATGGGGTTGGGGGCCAACTGTTTTTT. Encoded protein: CASSYGVGGQLFF. V is TRBV5-6 and J is TRBJ1-4; weak D call: TRBD1 (6 bases). Trimming removed 3 bases at V and 12 bases at J, with 15 bases between. CDR1 and CDR2 (germline): SGHDT, YYEEEE. The CDR3 contains 13 residues.

This chain joins TRBV7-9 and TRBJ1-1; D possibly corresponds to TRBD1 (6 bases). This CDR3 is 12 amino acids long. Trimming shortened V by 7 bases and J by 2 bases, and 8 bases separated the two germline ends. Germline loops: CDR1 SEHNR, CDR2 FQNEAQ (reference sequence). The CDR3, as DNA: TGTGCCAGCATCAGGGGAAACACTGAAGCTTTCTTT. Protein sequence: CASIRGNTEAFF.

Details on this clone: The sample holds other DNA sequences that translate to the same CDR3. This chain uses TRBV19 with TRBJ2-2; D perhaps matches TRBD2 (5 bases). Germline V CDR1 and CDR2: LNHDA, SQIVND (reference sequence). V shed 3 bases and J shed 2 bases, with 10 bases lying between them. The CDR3 extends over 15 amino acids. CDR3 nucleotides: TGTGCCAGTAGTATCGGGCTAGCAAACACCGGGGAGCTGTTTTTT. Residues: CASSIGLANTGELFF.

The count of this clone is one. The V call is TRBV7-9, the J call TRBJ2-7; TRBD2 matches at 8 bases. The CDR3 extends over 15 amino acids. The V segment lost 5 bases and the J segment 2 bases; nucleotides outside the gene matches: 8. The germline CDR1 and CDR2 sequences are SEHNR and FQNEAQ (reference sequence). The CDR3 DNA reads as TGTGCCAGCAGCCCTATAACTAGCGGCACCTACGAGCAGTACTTC. Its translation: CASSPITSGTYEQYF.

The genes are TRBV6-1 and TRBJ2-7; D assignment may be TRBD1 or TRBD2 (5 bases each). Germline CDR1 and CDR2: MNHNS and SASEGT. V was clipped by 5 bases and J by 4 bases, with 12 bases between them. CDR3 length: 13 amino acids. This chain's CDR3 is CASSSWDEYEQYF. Here the CDR3 DNA reads TGTGCCAGCAGTTCATGGGACGAGTACGAGCAGTACTTC.

J is TRBJ1-3 and V is TRBV4-1; D remains ambiguous. Germline values: CDR1 MGHRA, CDR2 YSYEKL. This CDR3 region has 16 residues. V shed 0 bases and J shed 6 bases, with 15 bases lying between them. CDR3 sequence (DNA): TGCGCCAGCAGCCAAGATCGGGGTATCGGTGAAAACACCATATATTTT. Translation: CASSQDRGIGENTIYF.

The V and J genes are TRBV7-9 and TRBJ1-1; TRBD1 matches 9 bases. V dropped 2 bases and J dropped 0; count of bases not matched to a gene: 7. The CDR3 consists of 17 residues. Germline CDR1 and CDR2: SEHNR and FQNEAQ (reference sequence). The CDR3 DNA reads TGTGCCAGCAGCTTACCGGGACAGGGAATAATGAACACTGAAGCTTTCTTT. It yields the protein CASSLPGQGIMNTEAFF.

To note about this clone: This sample also contains other DNA sequences that code for the same CDR3. V and J are TRBV11-2 and TRBJ2-7; D not resolved. The CDR3 sequence is 13 residues long. Between the trimmed V and J ends, which lost 1 base and 1 base, there was a span of 5 bases. Germline V gene data show CDR1 as SGHAT and CDR2 as FQNNGV. CDR3 in amino acids: CASSLGRSYEQYF. The CDR3, as DNA: TGTGCCAGCAGCTTAGGACGGTCCTACGAGCAGTACTTC.

The V gene is TRBV7-3, the J gene TRBJ2-3; D is uncertain. The CDR3 extends over 13 amino acids. From germline, CDR1 is SGHTA and CDR2 FQGTGA. V was pared by 4 bases and J by 1 base, with 6 bases between. The CDR3 region has the DNA TGTGCCAGCAGCTCCATGGGCACAGATACGCAGTATTTT. Its protein is CASSSMGTDTQYF.

This sequence joins TRBV30 and TRBJ2-2; possibly TRBD1 for D (5 bases). The CDR3 sequence is 17 residues long. V was cut by 0 bases and J by 9 bases, with 23 bases left in between. CDR1 and CDR2 (germline): GTSNPN, SVGIG (reference sequence). The CDR3 coding sequence is TGTGCCTGGAGTGTAAGAACAGGCAGCTCCCGCGTCTGGGAGCTGTTTTTT. Residues: CAWSVRTGSSRVWELFF.

CDR3 region: CASINLGLPGGGELFF. The CDR3 DNA follows: TGTGCCAGCATCAACCTAGGGCTTCCGGGGGGCGGGGAGCTGTTTTTT. V is TRBV2 and J is TRBJ2-2, with 7 bases lining up with TRBD2. The CDR3 consists of 16 residues. Per germline, CDR1 SNHLY and CDR2 FYNNEI. V gave up 7 bases and J gave up 7 bases; unmatched junction bases: 15.